Each of the 9 T cell receptor beta chains below was sequenced from the same sample in a study of monozygotic twins with inflammatory bowel disease. TCRdb reprocessed the 5' RACE reads and keeps a single row for each CDR3 protein, giving no DNA. In total, the table holds 110,000 to 150,000 distinct CDR3 sequences. Sequencing input: blood. The receptor set was obtained from a human donor with ulcerative colitis or Crohn's disease, or a healthy co-twin of an affected twin (not recorded which).

The chain recombines TRBV7-2 with TRBJ2-1. The CDR3 covers 16 residues. Looked up from germline, CDR1 is SGHTA and CDR2 is FQGNSA. This CDR3 is CASSLNSGGPYNEQFF.

This rearrangement joins TRBV7-2 to TRBJ2-5; TCRdb lists TRBD1, though no DNA is available to test this call. The CDR3 consists of 13 residues. CDR1 is SGHTA, CDR2 FQGNSA, per germline. The CDR3 reads CASSLGGVETQYF.

The chain uses TRBV30 and TRBJ1-6; TCRdb's D call of TRBD1 is untestable without DNA. The germline V gene encodes CDR1 GTSNPN and CDR2 SVGIG (reference sequence). CDR3 length: 14 amino acids. The chain's CDR3 is CAWSGTRSNSPLHF.

J is TRBJ1-1 and V is TRBV24-1. CDR1 and CDR2 from the germline V gene are KGHDR and SFDVKD. The CDR3 runs to 11 residues. CDR3 sequence reads: CATSGGTEAFF.

The V gene is TRBV29-1, the J gene TRBJ2-3; lacking DNA, the TRBD1 call made by TCRdb goes unchecked. Germline values: CDR1 SQVTM, CDR2 ANQGSEA. CDR3 length: 17 amino acids. The CDR3 sequence: CSVDSWDKASTTDTQYF.

This sequence joins TRBV7-9 and TRBJ1-2; the TCRdb D gene call, TRBD1, has no DNA to confirm it. The CDR3 has 14 amino acids. Per germline, CDR1 SEHNR and CDR2 FQNEAQ (reference sequence). CDR3 loop: CASSRTGITYGYTF.

The chain has TRBV6-2 or TRBV6-3 and TRBJ1-1. Germline CDR1 reads MNHEY; CDR2 reads SVGEGT. The CDR3 covers 13 residues. The CDR3 reads CASIHVRKTEAFF.

This chain links TRBV5-1 with TRBJ2-7; the TRBD1 assignment by TCRdb is unverifiable without DNA. CDR1 and CDR2 (germline): SGHRS, YFSETQ. The CDR3 totals 15 residues. The CDR3 sequence: CASRPRQGFSYEQYF.

This chain links TRBV15 with TRBJ2-1; TCRdb designates TRBD2, a call that cannot be tested without DNA. From germline, CDR1 is LNHNV and CDR2 YYDKDF (reference sequence). The CDR3 is 16 residues long. The CDR3 sequence: CATSRDRSRDYNEQFF.